Sequencing of this T cell receptor beta chain was carried out in a study of blood T cell repertoires in COVID-19. The wider study: The United States, Italy and Spain supplied acute and convalescent COVID-19 samples. PBMCs, B-cell-depleted T cells, or T cells provided the cDNA or gDNA that made up the material.

CDR1 is LGHDT, CDR2 YNNKEL, per germline (reference sequence). V was shortened by 3 bases and J by 0 bases, with 13 bases between the two germline ends. There are 16 residues in the CDR3. In the study's own analysis: Nucleated cell number was recorded as an estimate derived from reference gene primer amplification. TCRdb keeps only in-frame clones here, not all; method: immunoSEQ multiplex PCR. D and trimming come from the DNA, and the V and J calls and clone size come from that table. The data show 100,000 to 150,000 clones, more than 70% seen once. The TCR comes from an elderly woman with acute or convalescent COVID-19. The material sequenced was peripheral blood. J is TRBJ2-3 and V is TRBV3-1 (or the pseudogene TRBV3-2); D perhaps matches TRBD2 (6 bases). CDR3 bases: TGTGCCAGCAGCCAGGGGTTCGGGGGTAGCACAGATACGCAGTATTTT. This translates into CASSQGFGGSTDTQYF.